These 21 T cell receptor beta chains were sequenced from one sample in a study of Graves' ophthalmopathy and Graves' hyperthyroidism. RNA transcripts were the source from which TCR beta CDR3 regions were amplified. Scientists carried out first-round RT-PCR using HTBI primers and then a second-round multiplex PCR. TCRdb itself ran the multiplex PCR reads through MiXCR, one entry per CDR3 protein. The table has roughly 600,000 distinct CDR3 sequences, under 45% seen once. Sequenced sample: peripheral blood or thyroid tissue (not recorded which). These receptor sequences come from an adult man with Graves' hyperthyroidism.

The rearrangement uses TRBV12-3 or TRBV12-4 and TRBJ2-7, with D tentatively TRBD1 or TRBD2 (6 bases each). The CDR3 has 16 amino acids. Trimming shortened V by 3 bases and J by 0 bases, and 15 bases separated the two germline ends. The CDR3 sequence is CASSFYGGPSSYEQYF. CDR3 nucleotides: TGTGCCAGCAGTTTTTATGGGGGGCCGTCCTCCTACGAGCAGTACTTC.

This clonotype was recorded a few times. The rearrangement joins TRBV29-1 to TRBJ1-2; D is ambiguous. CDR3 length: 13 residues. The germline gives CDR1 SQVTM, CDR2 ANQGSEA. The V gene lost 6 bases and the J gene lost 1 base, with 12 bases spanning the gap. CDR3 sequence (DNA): TGCAGCGTAGGTCGCCTTCTTAACTATGGCTACACCTTC. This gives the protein CSVGRLLNYGYTF.

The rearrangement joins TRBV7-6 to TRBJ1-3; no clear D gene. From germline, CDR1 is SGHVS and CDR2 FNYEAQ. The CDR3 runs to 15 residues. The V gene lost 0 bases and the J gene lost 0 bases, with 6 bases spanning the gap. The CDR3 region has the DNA TGTGCCAGCAGCTTAGCGACGGACTCTGGAAACACCATATATTTT. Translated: CASSLATDSGNTIYF.

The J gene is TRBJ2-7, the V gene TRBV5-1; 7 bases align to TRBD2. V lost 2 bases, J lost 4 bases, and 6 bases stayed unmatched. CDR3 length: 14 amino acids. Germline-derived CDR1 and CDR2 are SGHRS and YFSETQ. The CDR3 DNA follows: TGCGCCAGCAGCTTCGTGGCGGGAGATTACGAGCAGTACTTC. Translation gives CASSFVAGDYEQYF. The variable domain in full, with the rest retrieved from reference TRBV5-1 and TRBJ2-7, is KAGVTQTPRYLIKTRGQQVTLSCSPISGHRSVSWYQQTPGQGLQFLFEYFSETQRNKGNFPGRFSGRQFSNSRSEMNVSTLELGDSALYLCASSFVAGDYEQYFGPGTRLTVT.

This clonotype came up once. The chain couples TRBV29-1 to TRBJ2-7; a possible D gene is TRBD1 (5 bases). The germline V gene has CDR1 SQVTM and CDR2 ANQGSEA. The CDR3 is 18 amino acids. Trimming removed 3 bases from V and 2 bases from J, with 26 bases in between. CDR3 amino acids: CSVDGFGADSASTYEQYF. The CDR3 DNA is TGCAGCGTTGACGGGTTTGGGGCCGATAGTGCCTCGACCTACGAGCAGTACTTC.

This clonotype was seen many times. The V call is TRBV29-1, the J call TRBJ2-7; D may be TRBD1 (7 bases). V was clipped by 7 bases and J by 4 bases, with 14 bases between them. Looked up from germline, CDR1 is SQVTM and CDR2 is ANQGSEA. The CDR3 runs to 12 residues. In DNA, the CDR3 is TGCAGCGGGGGGGACAGACCGTACGAGCAGTACTTC. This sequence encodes CSGGDRPYEQYF.

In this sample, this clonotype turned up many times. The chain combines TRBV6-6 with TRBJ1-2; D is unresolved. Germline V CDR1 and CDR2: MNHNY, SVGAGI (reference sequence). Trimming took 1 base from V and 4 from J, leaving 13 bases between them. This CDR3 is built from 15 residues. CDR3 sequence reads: CASSYFSEGTYGYTF. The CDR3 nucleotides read TGTGCCAGCAGTTACTTCTCGGAGGGTACCTATGGCTACACCTTC.

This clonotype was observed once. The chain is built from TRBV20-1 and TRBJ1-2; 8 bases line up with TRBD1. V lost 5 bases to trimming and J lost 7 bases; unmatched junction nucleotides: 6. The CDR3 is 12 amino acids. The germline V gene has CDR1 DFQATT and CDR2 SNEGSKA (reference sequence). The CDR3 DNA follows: TGCAGTGCTGAGAGACAGGGGTTTGGCTACACCTTC. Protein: CSAERQGFGYTF.

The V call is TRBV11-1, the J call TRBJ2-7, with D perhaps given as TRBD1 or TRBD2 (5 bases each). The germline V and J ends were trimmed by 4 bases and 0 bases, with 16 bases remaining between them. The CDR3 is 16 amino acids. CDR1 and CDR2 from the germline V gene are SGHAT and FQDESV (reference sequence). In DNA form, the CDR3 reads TGTGCCAGCAGCTCCCCCGGGACGGTGAGCTCCTACGAGCAGTACTTC. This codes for CASSSPGTVSSYEQYF.

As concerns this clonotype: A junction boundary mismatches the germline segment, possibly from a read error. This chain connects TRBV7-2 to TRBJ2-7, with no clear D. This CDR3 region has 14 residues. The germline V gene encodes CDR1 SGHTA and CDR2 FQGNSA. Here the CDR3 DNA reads TGCGCCAGCAGCTTGGGAAGTGCCTACAATGAGCAGTACTTC. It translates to CASSLGSAYNEQYF.

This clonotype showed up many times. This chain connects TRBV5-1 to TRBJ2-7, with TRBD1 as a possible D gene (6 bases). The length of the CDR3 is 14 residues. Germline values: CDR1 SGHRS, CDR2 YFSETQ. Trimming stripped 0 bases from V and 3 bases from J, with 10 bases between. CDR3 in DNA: TGCGCCAGCAGCTTGGATGGACAGATCTACGAGCAGTACTTC. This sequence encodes CASSLDGQIYEQYF.

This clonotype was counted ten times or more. CDR3 loop: CASIPNLGLQNYGYTF. In nucleotides, the CDR3 is TGTGCCAGCATCCCTAATCTCGGGCTTCAGAACTATGGCTACACCTTC. The V call is TRBV12-3 or TRBV12-4, the J call TRBJ1-2; D gene unclear. The V gene lost 7 bases and the J gene lost 2 bases, with 20 bases spanning the gap. There are 16 residues in the CDR3.

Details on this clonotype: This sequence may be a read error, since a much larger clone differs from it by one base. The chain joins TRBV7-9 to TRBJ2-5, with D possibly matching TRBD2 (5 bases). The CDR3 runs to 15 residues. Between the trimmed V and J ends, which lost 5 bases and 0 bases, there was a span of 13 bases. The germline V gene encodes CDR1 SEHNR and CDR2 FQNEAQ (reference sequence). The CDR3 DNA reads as TGTGCCAGCAGCCTCCGCTGGCGGGACCAAGAGACCCAGTACTTC. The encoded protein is CASSLRWRDQETQYF.

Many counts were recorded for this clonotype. The DNA for the CDR3 is TGCGCCAGCAATCCGGGACAGCTTATGACCTATAATTCACCCCTCCACTTT. Its protein product is CASNPGQLMTYNSPLHF. The V gene is TRBV10-2, the J gene TRBJ1-6; 7 nucleotides match TRBD1. The CDR3 totals 17 residues. The germline gives CDR1 WSHSY, CDR2 SAAADI. The V segment lost 7 bases and the J segment 2 bases; nucleotides outside the gene matches: 11.

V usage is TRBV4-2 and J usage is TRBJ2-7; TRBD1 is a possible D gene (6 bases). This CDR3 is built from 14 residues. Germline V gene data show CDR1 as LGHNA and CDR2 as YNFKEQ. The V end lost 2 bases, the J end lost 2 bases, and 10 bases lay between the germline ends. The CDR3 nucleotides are TGTGCCAGCAGCCAAAAGACAGGCCCCTACGAGCAGTACTTC. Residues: CASSQKTGPYEQYF.

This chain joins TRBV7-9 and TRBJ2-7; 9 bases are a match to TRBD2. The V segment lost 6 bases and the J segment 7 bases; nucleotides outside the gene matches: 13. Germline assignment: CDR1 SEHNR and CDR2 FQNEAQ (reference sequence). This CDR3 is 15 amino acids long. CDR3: CASSPSGAGTGEQYF. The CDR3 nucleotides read TGTGCCAGCAGTCCTAGCGGGGCTGGCACCGGGGAGCAGTACTTC.

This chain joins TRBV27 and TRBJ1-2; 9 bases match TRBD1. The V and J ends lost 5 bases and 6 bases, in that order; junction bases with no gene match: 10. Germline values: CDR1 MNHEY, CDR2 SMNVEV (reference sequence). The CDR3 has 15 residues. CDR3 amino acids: CASSLAGTGRHGYTF. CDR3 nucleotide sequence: TGTGCCAGCAGTCTCGCCGGGACAGGGCGCCATGGCTACACCTTC.

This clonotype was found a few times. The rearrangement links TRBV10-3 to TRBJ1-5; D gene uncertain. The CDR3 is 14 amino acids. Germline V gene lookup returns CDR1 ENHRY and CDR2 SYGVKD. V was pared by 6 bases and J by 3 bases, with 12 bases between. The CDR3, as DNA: TGTGCCATCAGCCTCGGACGGGACAATCAGCCCCAGCATTTT. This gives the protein CAISLGRDNQPQHF.

CDR3 bases: TGCGCCAGCAGCCAGCCGCGAGACGCTCAGCCCCAGCATTTT. Translation: CASSQPRDAQPQHF. The V gene is TRBV4-1, the J gene TRBJ1-5; D remains ambiguous. Trimming took off 3 bases at V and 6 bases at J, with 12 bases between the two ends. The germline V gene has CDR1 MGHRA and CDR2 YSYEKL. The CDR3 runs 14 residues.

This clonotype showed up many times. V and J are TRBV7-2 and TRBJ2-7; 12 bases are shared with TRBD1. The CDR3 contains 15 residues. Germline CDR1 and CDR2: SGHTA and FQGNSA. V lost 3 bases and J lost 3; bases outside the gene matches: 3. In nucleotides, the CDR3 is TGTGCCAGCAGCTTGGGGACAGGGGGCATCTACGAGCAGTACTTC. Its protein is CASSLGTGGIYEQYF.

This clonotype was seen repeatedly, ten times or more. This CDR3 reads CSALRNTEAFF. CDR3 nucleotides: TGCAGTGCCCTGAGGAACACTGAAGCTTTCTTT. The rearrangement links TRBV20-1 to TRBJ1-1; D not certain. V shed 6 bases and J shed 1 base, with 6 bases lying between them. This CDR3 region has 11 residues. The germline V gene has CDR1 DFQATT and CDR2 SNEGSKA (reference sequence).